By share, the clone carrying this T cell receptor (beta chain) counts as medium-sized (0.01 to 0.1%). This entry comes from a study of immune reconstitution after stem cell transplant in scleroderma. Via MiXCR, TCRdb re-called the RT-PCR reads, giving one row per CDR3 protein. Here the sample spans roughly 3,700 distinct CDR3 sequences, 4.5% to 7% being singletons. V was cut by 4 bases and J by 6 bases, with 15 bases left in between. The CDR3 contains 14 residues. From germline, CDR1 is MNHEY and CDR2 SVGAGI. Collection of the sample occurred before or after autologous hematopoietic stem cell transplantation (not recorded which). The genes are TRBV6-5 and TRBJ1-2; no definite D call. This TCR came from a female donor with systemic sclerosis. CDR3 in amino acids: CASSFDLTRHGYTF. The CDR3 DNA sequence: TGTGCCAGCAGTTTCGATCTGACCCGGCATGGCTACACCTTC.